Presented here are 20 T cell receptor beta chains from one specimen sequenced in a study of blood T cell repertoires in COVID-19. Clones were sequenced by immunoSEQ multiplex PCR, and TCRdb holds only the in-frame ones, with some missing. The sample yields about 250,000 clones, roughly 85% seen once. The specimen sequenced was PBMCs or T cells enriched from blood (not recorded which). The receptor source for this set is a middle-aged man who had been exposed to COVID-19.

In the case of this clone: The identical CDR3 is also encoded by other nucleotide sequences in the sample. The chain links TRBV18 to TRBJ2-2; a possible D gene is TRBD1 (5 bases). Trimming left V 2 bases short and J 5 bases short, with 9 bases between. CDR3 length: 14 residues. Germline loops: CDR1 KGHSH, CDR2 LQKENI. The CDR3 bases are TGTGCCAGCTCACCAACTCAGGGTACCGGGGAGCTGTTTTTT. Translating it yields CASSPTQGTGELFF.

This chain links TRBV12-3 or TRBV12-4 with TRBJ2-1; no clear D. The length of the CDR3 is 13 residues. Deletions cut 8 bases from V and 7 bases from J, with 15 bases between. The DNA of the CDR3 is TGTGCCAGCGTGGGTCCTACTAAGAATGAGCAGTTCTTC. Translating gives CASVGPTKNEQFF.

The chain combines TRBV5-3 with TRBJ2-7; TRBD2 matches at 10 bases. TRBV5-3 is an ORF for which the function is uncertain. J lost 4 bases, V lost 9 bases, and 4 bases had no gene match. The CDR3 sequence is 12 residues long. This CDR3 is CAKGLALYEQYF. As DNA, the CDR3 is TGTGCCAAGGGACTAGCGTTGTACGAGCAGTACTTC.

The chain carries TRBV28 and TRBJ1-2; D remains ambiguous. The CDR3 covers 12 residues. The germline CDR1 and CDR2 sequences are MDHEN and SYDVKM. Trimming took off 2 bases at V and 5 bases at J, with 6 bases between the two ends. For the CDR3, the DNA is TGTGCCAGCAGTTTAGAGGATTATGGCTACACCTTC. Protein product: CASSLEDYGYTF.

CDR3 loop: CASSGLADNNEQFF. In nucleotides, the CDR3 is TGCGCCAGCAGTGGGCTAGCGGACAACAATGAGCAGTTCTTC. The chain has TRBV10-2 and TRBJ2-1; TRBD2 aligns across 7 bases. Germline CDR1 reads WSHSY; CDR2 reads SAAADI. With V trimmed by 4 bases and J by 5 bases, 5 bases remained unmatched. The CDR3 is 14 amino acids.

The chain combines TRBV29-1 with TRBJ2-7; D gene uncertain. Germline lookup yields CDR1 SQVTM and CDR2 ANQGSEA. The CDR3 is made up of 13 amino acids. Between the trimmed V and J ends, which lost 7 bases and 7 bases, there was a span of 20 bases. This CDR3 reads CSASSVGLMEQYF. The CDR3 DNA follows: TGCAGCGCCTCTTCGGTCGGTTTGATGGAGCAGTACTTC.

The chain combines TRBV29-1 with TRBJ1-1; D is possibly TRBD1 (6 bases). V gave up 7 bases and J gave up 7 bases, with 13 bases separating them. The CDR3 contains 11 residues. The V gene's germline CDR1 is SQVTM and CDR2 ANQGSEA. The CDR3: CSGGPGDEAFF. For the CDR3, the DNA is TGCAGCGGGGGGCCGGGGGATGAAGCTTTCTTT.

This chain joins TRBV19 and TRBJ2-2; 7 bases fit TRBD2. CDR3 length: 15 amino acids. Per germline, CDR1 LNHDA and CDR2 SQIVND (reference sequence). Germline trimming cut 9 bases from V and 3 bases from J; bases unmatched to any gene: 10. CDR3 coding DNA: TGTGCCAGCAACCCTGGCGGGGGAGACACCGGGGAGCTGTTTTTT. Residues: CASNPGGGDTGELFF.

This clone was counted a few times. The chain carries TRBV7-3 and TRBJ1-1; weak D call: TRBD1 (6 bases). In germline, CDR1 is SGHTA, CDR2 FQGTGA. Trimming removed 5 bases from V and 10 bases from J, with 20 bases in between. This CDR3 has 14 residues. Written as DNA, the CDR3 is TGTGCCAGCAGCCCACAGGGTGGACTGGGTATAGCTTTCTTT. Protein: CASSPQGGLGIAFF.

This chain connects TRBV7-9 to TRBJ1-6; 9 nucleotides line up with TRBD1. The CDR3 has 16 residues. CDR1 SEHNR and CDR2 FQNEAQ come from the germline V gene (reference sequence). The V gene end was trimmed by 3 bases and the J gene end by 10 bases; junction bases not matched to a gene: 10. The CDR3 spells CASSFDGTGKRSPLHF. CDR3 bases: TGTGCCAGCAGCTTCGACGGGACAGGGAAGAGATCACCCCTCCACTTT.

The chain is built from TRBV4-2 and TRBJ2-7; 10 bases line up with TRBD2. The germline V gene encodes CDR1 LGHNA and CDR2 YNFKEQ. This CDR3 has 18 amino acids. The V segment lost 2 bases and the J segment 9 bases; nucleotides outside the gene matches: 19. CDR3 in amino acids: CASSQRGRTSGELSGQYF. CDR3 nucleotides: TGTGCCAGCAGCCAAAGAGGTCGAACTAGCGGGGAACTCAGTGGGCAGTACTTC.

The chain uses TRBV19 and TRBJ2-1, with no clear D. V shed 3 bases and J shed 2 bases, with 11 bases lying between them. The CDR3 is 15 residues long. Per the germline V gene, CDR1 is LNHDA and CDR2 is SQIVND (reference sequence). CDR3 in DNA: TGTGCCAGTAGTATTGAGTGGAGTGCCTACAATGAGCAGTTCTTC. Translation gives CASSIEWSAYNEQFF.

This chain connects TRBV3-1 (or the pseudogene TRBV3-2) to TRBJ2-7; D remains unclear. Germline loops: CDR1 LGHDT, CDR2 YNNKEL (reference sequence). The CDR3 contains 13 residues. Trimming cost V 0 bases and J 7 bases, with 10 bases left between them. This CDR3 reads CASSQDNTWEQYF. In DNA form, the CDR3 reads TGTGCCAGCAGCCAAGATAACACCTGGGAGCAGTACTTC.

The rearrangement uses TRBV2 and TRBJ1-5; tentatively, D is TRBD1 (6 bases). This CDR3 has 14 residues. The V end was cut by 4 bases, the J end by 5 bases, with 12 bases between. Looked up from germline, CDR1 is SNHLY and CDR2 is FYNNEI. DNA of the CDR3: TGTGCCAGCAGTGTTTCAGGGGAGTATCAGCCCCAGCATTTT. This codes for CASSVSGEYQPQHF.

The genes are TRBV29-1 and TRBJ1-1; perhaps TRBD1 as D (6 bases). CDR1 is SQVTM, CDR2 ANQGSEA, per germline. V lost 4 bases, J lost 0 bases, and 12 bases lay in between. There are 14 residues in the CDR3. The DNA of the CDR3 is TGCAGCGTTGGGCAGGGGAAGATGAACACTGAAGCTTTCTTT. Its protein product is CSVGQGKMNTEAFF.

The rearrangement links TRBV19 to TRBJ1-1; the D gene is possibly TRBD1 (5 bases). CDR3 length: 15 residues. With 2 bases removed from V and 8 bases from J, the gap between germline ends came to 18 bases. Germline lookup yields CDR1 LNHDA and CDR2 SQIVND (reference sequence). Here the CDR3 reads CASSIRGTRLSEAFF. As DNA, the CDR3 is TGTGCCAGTAGTATAAGGGGCACTCGTCTCTCGGAAGCTTTCTTT. Based on the CDR3 plus reference TRBV19 and TRBJ1-1, the full variable domain is DGGITQSPKYLFRKEGQNVTLSCEQNLNHDAMYWYRQDPGQGLRLIYYSQIVNDFQKGDIAEGYSVSREKKESFPLTVTSAQKNPTAFYLCASSIRGTRLSEAFFGQGTRLTVV.

This clone turned up a few times. This chain links TRBV5-6 with TRBJ1-1; D not resolved. V lost 0 bases to trimming and J lost 7 bases, with 10 bases between them. CDR3 size: 13 residues. CDR1 is SGHDT, CDR2 YYEEEE, per germline. DNA of the CDR3: TGTGCCAGCAGCTTGGGTCAGATAAGTGAAGCTTTCTTT. Residues: CASSLGQISEAFF.

The rearrangement uses TRBV10-3 and TRBJ2-3; 12 bases are a match to TRBD2. Germline V gene data show CDR1 as ENHRY and CDR2 as SYGVKD. The trim removed 4 bases at V and 3 bases at J, leaving 2 bases unmatched. The CDR3 runs 15 residues. The CDR3 region is CAISGTSGRTDTQYF. CDR3 sequence (DNA): TGTGCCATCAGTGGCACTAGCGGGAGGACAGATACGCAGTATTTT.

This clone was detected once. This chain joins TRBV2 and TRBJ2-1; D is unresolved. This CDR3 is 15 amino acids long. V was pared by 5 bases and J by 1 base, with 12 bases between. CDR1 SNHLY and CDR2 FYNNEI come from the germline V gene. The CDR3 sequence is CASSPVDWSYNEQFF. The DNA of the CDR3 is TGTGCCAGCAGTCCAGTCGACTGGTCCTACAATGAGCAGTTCTTC.

This chain connects TRBV10-2 to TRBJ2-2; 7 bases align to TRBD1. This CDR3 has 15 residues. CDR1 is WSHSY, CDR2 SAAADI, per germline. The junction had 13 bases not matched to a gene; V was cut back by 10 bases and J by 5 bases. The CDR3: CATRQGSSETGELFF. The CDR3 bases are TGCGCCACCCGACAGGGCAGTTCGGAAACCGGGGAGCTGTTTTTT.